These 24 T cell receptor beta chains share one sample of origin, sequenced in a study of identical twins (TCRdb year 2016). Receptors were amplified or captured by 5' RACE. Sequencing instrument: Illumina HiSeq 2000. TCRdb reprocessed the public reads (quality trimming at Q25 with fastp, clone calling with MiXCR) and kept in-frame beta chains. Rows with a matching CDR3 protein are joined into one entry that keeps the most common DNA and genes. The table for this sample lists fewer than 550,000 distinct CDR3 sequences; over 12% of them were counted only once. About 0.47% of the sample comes from the top ten. These data also featured in a second study, about yellow fever vaccine responses in identical twins.

Sequencing input: CD4+ T cells sorted from blood. Receptors originate from a woman aged 18-29 years in good health.

This clonotype appeared a few times. The rearrangement joins TRBV3-1 to TRBJ2-2; TRBD1 aligns across 7 bases. Unmatched junction bases numbered 5, after V lost 2 bases and J lost 5 bases. Per germline, CDR1 LGHDT and CDR2 YNNKEL (reference sequence). The CDR3 spans 15 residues. The CDR3 region is CASSQQTGLTGELFF. The CDR3 DNA reads as TGTGCCAGCAGCCAACAGACAGGGCTGACCGGGGAGCTGTTTTTT.

This clonotype was seen repeatedly, ten times or more. The rearrangement uses TRBV12-3 or TRBV12-4 and TRBJ1-3; perhaps TRBD1 as D (6 bases). V lost 5 bases and J lost 0, with 8 bases in between. The CDR3 length is 14 residues. The CDR3 nucleotides read TGTGCCAGCAGTCCAGGGGACTCTGGAAACACCATATATTTT. Protein: CASSPGDSGNTIYF.

V gene TRBV21-1 combines with J gene TRBJ2-2; the table's TRBD2 call for D was not verified on the DNA. TRBV21-1 is given as a pseudogene. This CDR3 has 20 amino acids. The CDR3 is CASSHLGTTKPATNTGELFF. The CDR3, as DNA: TGTGCCAGTTCGCACCTCGGGACTACTAAACCCGCGACGAACACCGGGGAGCTGTTTTTT.

Here the CDR3 reads CASSFRGTGEGEQYF. The CDR3 DNA reads TGTGCCAGCAGCTTCCGAGGGACAGGAGAGGGCGAGCAGTACTTC. V usage is TRBV5-6 and J usage is TRBJ2-7; 8 bases map to TRBD1. The V gene's germline CDR1 is SGHDT and CDR2 YYEEEE. CDR3 length equals 15 residues. The junction had 10 bases not matched to a gene; V was cut back by 2 bases and J by 6 bases. Full variable domain (remainder filled in from reference TRBV5-6 and TRBJ2-7): DAGVTQSPTHLIKTRGQQVTLRCSPKSGHDTVSWYQQALGQGPQFIFQYYEEEERQRGNFPDRFSGHQFPNYSSELNVNALLLGDSALYLCASSFRGTGEGEQYFGPGTRLTVT.

The chain combines TRBV3-1 with TRBJ2-4, with TRBD1 matching over 8 bases. The germline V gene has CDR1 LGHDT and CDR2 YNNKEL (reference sequence). V was clipped by 9 bases and J by 9 bases; unmatched bases: 28. This CDR3 has 19 amino acids. CDR3 in amino acids: CARGETGGLRPGSTGIQYF. For the CDR3, the DNA is TGTGCCAGAGGCGAAACAGGGGGTCTAAGACCTGGGAGTACGGGCATTCAGTACTTC.

The V call is TRBV3-1, the J call TRBJ2-5; D is unresolved. Germline assignment: CDR1 LGHDT and CDR2 YNNKEL (reference sequence). The germline V and J ends were trimmed by 4 bases and 4 bases, with 7 bases remaining between them. The CDR3 is 12 amino acids. CDR3 sequence reads: CASSPVTETQYF. In nucleotides, the CDR3 is TGTGCCAGCAGCCCCGTTACAGAGACCCAGTACTTC.

J is TRBJ2-1 and V is TRBV9; 8 bases agree with TRBD2. J gave up 3 bases and V 4 bases, and 6 bases lay outside the gene matches. The CDR3 runs 15 residues. CDR1 SGDLS and CDR2 YYNGEE come from the germline V gene. The DNA of the CDR3 is TGTGCCAGCAGCAAAACTAGCGGACTCTACAATGAGCAGTTCTTC. It encodes CASSKTSGLYNEQFF.

The gene calls are TRBV5-1 and TRBJ2-2; tentative D call: TRBD2 (6 bases). Deletions cut 6 bases from V and 0 bases from J, with 12 bases between. Germline V gives CDR1 SGHRS, CDR2 YFSETQ. The CDR3 is made up of 15 amino acids. CDR3 region: CASKPGLSNTGELFF. The CDR3 nucleotides read TGCGCCAGCAAACCGGGACTCTCGAACACCGGGGAGCTGTTTTTT. Filled out from reference TRBV5-1 and TRBJ2-2, the complete variable domain reads KAGVTQTPRYLIKTRGQQVTLSCSPISGHRSVSWYQQTPGQGLQFLFEYFSETQRNKGNFPGRFSGRQFSNSRSEMNVSTLELGDSALYLCASKPGLSNTGELFFGEGSRLTVL.

V and J are TRBV12-3 or TRBV12-4 and TRBJ1-6; D call uncertain. This CDR3 is built from 12 residues. V was pared by 5 bases and J by 14 bases, with 13 bases between. CDR3 sequence reads: CASSTDMFALHF. The CDR3 DNA reads TGTGCCAGCAGTACCGACATGTTTGCCCTCCACTTT.

The chain combines TRBV20-1 with TRBJ2-2; no reliable D call. The CDR3 is made up of 15 amino acids. V gave up 2 bases and J gave up 0 bases, with 10 bases separating them. Germline V gene sequence: CDR1 DFQATT, CDR2 SNEGSKA (reference sequence). The CDR3 loop reads CSARTVIANTGELFF. CDR3 DNA sequence: TGCAGTGCTAGAACTGTTATCGCGAACACCGGGGAGCTGTTTTTT.

The chain employs TRBV5-1 and TRBJ1-6; weak D call: TRBD1 (5 bases). Looked up from germline, CDR1 is SGHRS and CDR2 is YFSETQ. The length of the CDR3 is 15 residues. Deletions cut 0 bases from V and 3 bases from J, with 7 bases between. The CDR3 sequence: CASSLEGYYNSPLHF. CDR3 DNA sequence: TGCGCCAGCAGCTTGGAGGGGTACTATAATTCACCCCTCCACTTT.

This sequence joins TRBV7-3 and TRBJ2-5, with TRBD2 matching 10 bases. V lost 1 base, J lost 4 bases, and 3 bases stayed unmatched. The CDR3 is 15 amino acids. Germline CDR1 is SGHTA and CDR2 is FQGTGA. The DNA for the CDR3 is TGTGCCAGCAGCTTAAGTACTAGCGGGATAGAGACCCAGTACTTC. Encoded protein: CASSLSTSGIETQYF.

There are many counts of this clonotype. The chain links TRBV7-9 to TRBJ2-1, with 12 bases aligning to TRBD1. Germline assignment: CDR1 SEHNR and CDR2 FQNEAQ (reference sequence). The CDR3 runs 15 residues. The V and J ends lost 4 bases and 6 bases, in that order; junction bases with no gene match: 4. The CDR3 region is CASSSPGQGANEQFF. CDR3 in DNA: TGTGCCAGCAGCTCCCCGGGACAGGGGGCCAATGAGCAGTTCTTC.

The sample holds a few counts of this clonotype. This chain links TRBV20-1 with TRBJ2-1; D gene uncertain. Germline CDR1 DFQATT, CDR2 SNEGSKA (reference sequence). With 6 bases removed from V and 4 bases from J, the gap between germline ends came to 7 bases. The CDR3 covers 11 residues. The CDR3 region is CSARKYNEQFF. In DNA form, the CDR3 reads TGCAGTGCCAGGAAGTACAATGAGCAGTTCTTC.

Ten or more counts support this clonotype. The J gene is TRBJ2-5, the V gene TRBV12-3 or TRBV12-4; 7 bases are shared with TRBD2. The V gene end was trimmed by 1 base and the J gene end by 2 bases; junction bases not matched to a gene: 4. The CDR3 extends over 15 amino acids. The CDR3 loop is CASSLGLADQETQYF. DNA for the CDR3: TGTGCCAGCAGTTTAGGGCTAGCGGATCAAGAGACCCAGTACTTC.

The chain carries TRBV15 and TRBJ2-1, with unresolved D. The V gene's germline CDR1 is LNHNV and CDR2 YYDKDF (reference sequence). Trimming shortened V by 0 bases and J by 6 bases, and 3 bases separated the two germline ends. CDR3 length equals 12 residues. The CDR3 DNA is TGTGCCACCAGCAGAGATGTCAATGAGCAGTTCTTC. Amino acid sequence: CATSRDVNEQFF.

J is TRBJ2-2 and V is TRBV12-3 or TRBV12-4; 8 bases align to TRBD1. This CDR3 region has 14 residues. J was trimmed by 6 bases and V by 3 bases; bases with no gene match: 3. The CDR3 sequence: CASSFGQGSGELFF. In DNA form, the CDR3 reads TGTGCCAGCAGTTTTGGACAGGGTTCCGGGGAGCTGTTTTTT.

This clonotype was observed many times. V is TRBV20-1 and J is TRBJ2-1, with D hard to call. Between the trimmed V and J ends, which lost 1 base and 11 bases, there was a span of 9 bases. Germline values: CDR1 DFQATT, CDR2 SNEGSKA (reference sequence). This CDR3 comprises 11 residues. This chain's CDR3 is CSARAEYQQFF. CDR3 nucleotide sequence: TGCAGTGCTAGAGCGGAATATCAGCAGTTCTTC.

This clonotype was observed at least ten times. The junction departs from germline at one end; a sequencing error may be responsible. The chain joins TRBV28 to TRBJ2-2, with D unclear. The CDR3 consists of 12 residues. Germline V lookup: CDR1 MDHEN, CDR2 SYDVKM. CDR3 protein: CASSLLGGELFF. The CDR3 bases are TGCGCCAGCAGCTTGCTGGGCGGGGAGCTGTTTTTT.

The rearrangement links TRBV2 to TRBJ1-2; TRBD1 aligns across 7 bases. The V gene's germline CDR1 is SNHLY and CDR2 FYNNEI. The CDR3 runs 14 residues. Unmatched junction bases numbered 8, after V lost 8 bases and J lost 2 bases. The CDR3 loop reads CASDRQGFNYGYTF. CDR3 coding DNA: TGTGCCAGCGACAGACAGGGTTTCAACTATGGCTACACCTTC.

This clonotype has more than one count but fewer than ten. This chain connects TRBV6-5 to TRBJ1-2, with D maybe TRBD1 (6 bases). CDR1 and CDR2 (germline): MNHEY, SVGAGI. The CDR3 spans 13 residues. V dropped 0 bases and J dropped 12 bases, with 14 bases sitting between them. The CDR3 protein is CASSYSQTGRHTF. The CDR3 DNA reads as TGTGCCAGCAGTTACTCGCAGACAGGCAGGCACACCTTC.

The rearrangement joins TRBV6-1 to TRBJ1-3, with 8 bases matching TRBD1. Trimming took 6 bases from V and 5 from J; bases not matched to a gene: 9. This CDR3 is built from 15 residues. The germline V gene has CDR1 MNHNS and CDR2 SASEGT. DNA of the CDR3: TGTGCCAGCAGCCCCTGGGACAGGAGACGAAACACCATATATTTT. It codes for CASSPWDRRRNTIYF.

This clonotype was seen only a few times. This sequence joins TRBV27 and TRBJ1-3; D ambiguous. The germline V gene has CDR1 MNHEY and CDR2 SMNVEV (reference sequence). Trimming took off 7 bases at V and 4 bases at J, with 11 bases between the two ends. The CDR3 is 13 residues long. Here the CDR3 DNA reads TGTGCCAGCATGGCAGAAGGAGGAAACACCATATATTTT. Translating gives CASMAEGGNTIYF.

The chain joins TRBV5-1 to TRBJ2-1; 9 bases are a match to TRBD2. The CDR3 has 17 amino acids. V was pared by 5 bases and J by 3 bases, with 12 bases of the junction left unmatched. Per the germline V gene, CDR1 is SGHRS and CDR2 is YFSETQ. In DNA, the CDR3 is TGCGCCAGCAGTTACTCGGCCTCTAGCGGGATCTACAATGAGCAGTTCTTC. Encoded protein: CASSYSASSGIYNEQFF. Complete variable domain (other parts from reference TRBV5-1 and TRBJ2-1): KAGVTQTPRYLIKTRGQQVTLSCSPISGHRSVSWYQQTPGQGLQFLFEYFSETQRNKGNFPGRFSGRQFSNSRSEMNVSTLELGDSALYLCASSYSASSGIYNEQFFGPGTRLTVL.